One and the same sample provided the 16 T cell receptor beta chains below, sequenced in a study of blood T cell repertoires in COVID-19. Produced via immunoSEQ multiplex PCR; TCRdb's table is partial and in-frame only. This repertoire shows some 210,000 clones, about four fifths found once; its top ten account for 6% to 8.5%. Source material: peripheral blood. These receptor sequences come from a woman aged 45-65 years with active or convalescent COVID-19.

V is TRBV7-8 and J is TRBJ2-5; a weak D match, TRBD2 (5 bases). The V end lost 5 bases, the J end lost 5 bases, and 9 bases lay between the germline ends. The CDR3 is 12 amino acids. Germline assignment: CDR1 SGHVS and CDR2 FQNEAQ. The CDR3 loop reads CASSPRGETQYF. The CDR3 bases are TGTGCCAGCAGCCCTAGAGGGGAGACCCAGTACTTC. Variable domain in full (rest from reference TRBV7-8 and TRBJ2-5): GAGVSQSPRYKVAKRGQDVALRCDPISGHVSLFWYQQALGQGPEFLTYFQNEAQLDKSGLPSDRFFAERPEGSVSTLKIQRTQQEDSAVYLCASSPRGETQYFGPGTRLLVL.

This chain's CDR3 is CASSLVARNTIYF. In DNA, the CDR3 is TGTGCCAGCAGTTTAGTGGCAAGAAACACCATATATTTT. V gene TRBV28 combines with J gene TRBJ1-3; D gene ambiguous. V lost 2 bases to trimming and J lost 5 bases, with 7 bases between them. The CDR3 consists of 13 residues. From germline, CDR1 is MDHEN and CDR2 SYDVKM.

The chain employs TRBV5-5 and TRBJ2-5; the D gene is possibly TRBD2 (7 bases). The CDR3 runs 14 residues. The V end lost 4 bases, the J end lost 5 bases, and 15 bases lay between the germline ends. The germline V gene encodes CDR1 SGHKS and CDR2 YYEKEE (reference sequence). As DNA, the CDR3 is TGTGCCAGCAGCCTACCACAGGGAGGGGAGACCCAGTACTTC. It encodes CASSLPQGGETQYF.

CDR3 loop: CASSPRGANTGELFF. The CDR3 nucleotides are TGTGCCAGCAGCCCACGGGGGGCGAACACCGGGGAGCTGTTTTTT. V and J are TRBV27 and TRBJ2-2, with TRBD2 matching 7 bases. Germline trimming cut 6 bases from V and 0 bases from J; bases unmatched to any gene: 4. There are 15 residues in the CDR3. Germline lookup yields CDR1 MNHEY and CDR2 SMNVEV (reference sequence).

This rearrangement joins TRBV11-2 to TRBJ2-3; TRBD2 aligns across 8 bases. V trimming: 6 bases; J trimming: 7 bases; junction bases outside the gene matches: 12. The germline CDR1 and CDR2 sequences are SGHAT and FQNNGV. There are 15 residues in the CDR3. The DNA of the CDR3 is TGTGCCAGCAGACAAATAGCGGGGTTCAGGAATACGCAGTATTTT. This translates into CASRQIAGFRNTQYF.

V usage is TRBV3-1 (or the pseudogene TRBV3-2) and J usage is TRBJ2-1; 10 nucleotides align to TRBD2. J lost 7 bases, V lost 3 bases, and 6 bases had no gene match. CDR1 and CDR2 from the germline V gene are LGHDT and YNNKEL (reference sequence). The CDR3 has 15 amino acids. This CDR3 is CASSQGGLAVNEQFF. Written as DNA, the CDR3 is TGTGCCAGCAGCCAGGGCGGACTAGCGGTTAATGAGCAGTTCTTC.

V gene TRBV5-5 combines with J gene TRBJ1-2; 9 positions agree with TRBD1. CDR3 length equals 15 residues. V shed 1 base, J shed 2 bases, and the junction held 3 bases outside the gene matches. The germline V gene encodes CDR1 SGHKS and CDR2 YYEKEE (reference sequence). CDR3 sequence reads: CASSLSGTGNYGYTF. CDR3 bases: TGTGCCAGCAGCTTGTCCGGGACAGGGAACTATGGCTACACCTTC.

The V and J genes are TRBV4-1 and TRBJ1-2; 8 bases line up with TRBD1. Unmatched junction bases numbered 8, after V lost 3 bases and J lost 2 bases. The CDR3 length is 16 residues. Germline CDR1 and CDR2: MGHRA and YSYEKL. The CDR3 sequence: CASSHYQDRANYGYTF. The CDR3 coding sequence is TGCGCCAGCAGCCATTACCAGGACAGGGCGAACTATGGCTACACCTTC.

The chain carries TRBV19 and TRBJ1-2, with D perhaps TRBD1 (6 bases). Germline lookup yields CDR1 LNHDA and CDR2 SQIVND (reference sequence). The CDR3 sequence is 14 residues long. V dropped 5 bases and J dropped 2 bases, with 12 bases sitting between them. Here the CDR3 DNA reads TGTGCCAGTAGTCACAGGGCCGGGAACTATGGCTACACCTTC. Amino acids: CASSHRAGNYGYTF. Drawing the rest from reference TRBV19 and TRBJ1-2, the complete variable domain is DGGITQSPKYLFRKEGQNVTLSCEQNLNHDAMYWYRQDPGQGLRLIYYSQIVNDFQKGDIAEGYSVSREKKESFPLTVTSAQKNPTAFYLCASSHRAGNYGYTFGSGTRLTVV.

The chain employs TRBV25-1 and TRBJ1-2, with 7 bases aligning to TRBD1. Germline values: CDR1 MGHDK, CDR2 SYGVNS. V lost 4 bases to trimming and J lost 2 bases; unmatched junction nucleotides: 10. The CDR3 is 16 residues long. CDR3 sequence reads: CASSVGTGVLNYGYTF. CDR3 bases: TGTGCCAGCAGTGTCGGAACAGGGGTTTTGAACTATGGCTACACCTTC.

This clone was counted between two and nine times. V usage is TRBV15 and J usage is TRBJ2-5, with a tentative D call TRBD2 (6 bases). The CDR3 has 15 residues. Germline loops: CDR1 LNHNV, CDR2 YYDKDF (reference sequence). V was pared by 0 bases and J by 7 bases, with 15 bases between. Here the CDR3 reads CATSRDRGSGVTQYF. The CDR3 nucleotides read TGTGCCACCAGCAGAGATCGGGGGTCTGGAGTGACCCAGTACTTC. The whole variable domain, filled in from reference TRBV15 and TRBJ2-5, reads DAMVIQNPRYQVTQFGKPVTLSCSQTLNHNVMYWYQQKSSQAPKLLFHYYDKDFNNEADTPDNFQSRRPNTSFCFLDIRSPGLGDTAMYLCATSRDRGSGVTQYFGPGTRLLVL.

The rearrangement links TRBV7-3 to TRBJ1-1; D gene uncertain. Trimming removed 1 base at V and 5 bases at J, with 8 bases between. Germline lookup yields CDR1 SGHTA and CDR2 FQGTGA. The CDR3 spans 13 residues. The CDR3 loop reads CASSLMPGTEAFF. For the CDR3, the DNA is TGTGCCAGCAGCTTAATGCCGGGGACTGAAGCTTTCTTT.

This sequence joins TRBV2 and TRBJ2-7, with a possible D match to TRBD1 (6 bases). The length of the CDR3 is 13 residues. Trimming stripped 8 bases from V and 3 bases from J, with 14 bases between. Looked up from germline, CDR1 is SNHLY and CDR2 is FYNNEI. The chain's CDR3 is CASSDRFGYEQYF. DNA of the CDR3: TGTGCCAGCTCGGACAGATTCGGCTACGAGCAGTACTTC.

The V call is TRBV28, the J call TRBJ1-5; TRBD1 is a possible D gene (6 bases). V was trimmed by 6 bases and J by 4 bases, leaving 19 bases between them. The CDR3 totals 16 residues. CDR1 MDHEN and CDR2 SYDVKM come from the germline V gene. CDR3 DNA: TGTGCCAGCAGACCTCGGGGGCGGGGGGATAATCAGCCCCAGCATTTT. As protein: CASRPRGRGDNQPQHF. Full variable domain (remainder filled in from reference TRBV28 and TRBJ1-5): DVKVTQSSRYLVKRTGEKVFLECVQDMDHENMFWYRQDPGLGLRLIYFSYDVKMKEKGDIPEGYSVSREKKERFSLILESASTNQTSMYLCASRPRGRGDNQPQHFGDGTRLSIL.

The chain joins TRBV3-1 (or the pseudogene TRBV3-2) to TRBJ1-6; 11 nucleotides match TRBD1. Germline lookup yields CDR1 LGHDT and CDR2 YNNKEL (reference sequence). After removal of 4 bases from V and 10 bases from J, the junction contained 6 bases not matched to a gene. The CDR3 has 15 residues. The CDR3 protein is CASSPWDRGLSPLHF. In nucleotides, the CDR3 is TGTGCCAGCAGCCCCTGGGACAGGGGGTTGTCACCCCTCCACTTT.

This chain connects TRBV12-5 to TRBJ1-1; maybe TRBD1 (5 bases). The CDR3 runs to 13 residues. V lost 2 bases and J lost 5, with 9 bases in between. Looked up from germline, CDR1 is LGHNT and CDR2 is FRNRAP. The CDR3 DNA reads as TGTGCTAGTGGTTTGTCAGGGTTGACTGAAGCTTTCTTT. As protein: CASGLSGLTEAFF. The full variable domain, its missing parts supplied by reference TRBV12-5 and TRBJ1-1, is DARVTQTPRHKVTEMGQEVTMRCQPILGHNTVFWYRQTMMQGLELLAYFRNRAPLDDSGMPKDRFSAEMPDATLATLKIQPSEPRDSAVYFCASGLSGLTEAFFGQGTRLTVV.